This TCR beta chain came from a study of cytomegalovirus exposure and HLA in healthy donors. General observations from the study: Presence/absence analyses rested on an assumption that sequencing depth was roughly uniform across donors.

As regards this clone: Its cognate antigen is unknown.

The V end was cut by 7 bases, the J end by 4 bases, with 16 bases between. CDR1 and CDR2 (germline): SNHLY, FYNNEI. The CDR3 contains 14 residues. PCR used 60 Vbeta primers and 13 Jbeta primers. Using immunoSEQ multiplex PCR, the repertoire was profiled, and TCRdb retains in-frame clones only, with some absent. Of about 120,000 clones listed, roughly 69% are singletons. Sequencing was carried out using PBMCs. The TCR comes from a woman aged 40 to 50 in good health and CMV-seropositive. The chain employs TRBV2 and TRBJ1-1; D is unclear. CDR3 nucleotide sequence: TGTGCCAGCAATCCGGAACAGCCCGTCACTGAAGCTTTCTTT. Translating it yields CASNPEQPVTEAFF.